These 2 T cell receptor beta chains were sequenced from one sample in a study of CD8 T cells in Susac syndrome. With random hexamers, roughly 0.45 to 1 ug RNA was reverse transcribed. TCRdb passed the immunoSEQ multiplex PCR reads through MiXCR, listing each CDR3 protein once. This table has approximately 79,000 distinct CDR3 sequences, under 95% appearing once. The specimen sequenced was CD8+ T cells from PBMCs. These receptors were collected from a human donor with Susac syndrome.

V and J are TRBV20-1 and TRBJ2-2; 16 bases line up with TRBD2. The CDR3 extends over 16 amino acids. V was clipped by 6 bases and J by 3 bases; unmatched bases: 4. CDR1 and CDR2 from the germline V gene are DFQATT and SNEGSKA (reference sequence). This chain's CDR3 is CSATGTSGRDTGELFF. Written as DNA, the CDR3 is TGCAGTGCCACGGGGACTAGCGGGAGGGACACCGGGGAGCTGTTTTTT.

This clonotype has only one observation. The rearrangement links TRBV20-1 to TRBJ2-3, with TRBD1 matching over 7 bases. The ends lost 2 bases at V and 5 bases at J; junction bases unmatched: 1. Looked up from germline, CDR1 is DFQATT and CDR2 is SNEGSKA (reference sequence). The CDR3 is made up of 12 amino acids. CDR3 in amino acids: CSARYRGDTQYF. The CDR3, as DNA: TGCAGTGCTAGATACAGGGGAGATACGCAGTATTTT.